The clone carrying this TCR beta chain has more than one count but fewer than ten. Its antigen is as yet unknown. Diagnosis relied on clinical symptoms, serum thyroxine and TRAb, thyroid ultrasound and orbital computed tomography. Between the trimmed V and J ends, which lost 2 bases and 3 bases, there was a span of 11 bases. The CDR3 loop spans 15 amino acids. Looked up from germline, CDR1 is MGHRA and CDR2 is YSYEKL. The data stem from a study of T cells in Graves' hyperthyroidism and ophthalmopathy. Broader study findings: In the blood, most expanded thyroid clonotypes above 0.001 appeared as well. Model-based prediction identified ophthalmopathy a median about 7 months prior to its onset.

RNA transcripts yielded amplified TCR beta CDR3 regions. The primer set for the first-round RT-PCR of the TCR CDR3 was HTBI. TCRdb reanalysed the multiplex PCR reads using MiXCR and keeps one entry per CDR3 protein. The table includes 480,000 or so distinct CDR3 sequences, about 45% detected once. The receptor's source is an adult woman with Graves' disease, either hyperthyroidism or ophthalmopathy (not recorded which). Source material: peripheral blood or thyroid tissue (not recorded which). The genes are TRBV4-1 and TRBJ1-3; D is undetermined. The CDR3 DNA follows: TGCGCCAGCAGCCAAATAGACTACTTTGGAAACACCATATATTTT. Its protein is CASSQIDYFGNTIYF.